The 8 T cell receptor beta chains presented below share a single source sample, sequenced in a study of shared clonotypes between healthy human individuals. Profiled with immunoSEQ multiplex PCR; TCRdb holds only in-frame clones, not every one. The table has approximately 2.5 million clones, roughly 92% seen once. Sequencing was carried out using naive CD4+ T cells sorted from blood. The subset here: CD45RA+ positively selected. The receptors originated from a man between 18 and 35 years old in good health.

This clone was seen a few times. The gene calls are TRBV6-1 and TRBJ1-2, with 7 bases matching TRBD1. V was clipped by 6 bases and J by 3 bases; unmatched bases: 7. The length of the CDR3 is 14 residues. The germline CDR1 and CDR2 sequences are MNHNS and SASEGT. The CDR3 bases are TGTGCCAGCAGGGAGACAGGGCAGTACTATGGCTACACCTTC. This codes for CASRETGQYYGYTF.

About this clone: The same CDR3 is also encoded by other DNA sequences in this sample. The V gene is TRBV7-2, the J gene TRBJ2-7; 14 positions agree with TRBD2. V lost 4 bases to trimming and J lost 2 bases; unmatched junction nucleotides: 1. The CDR3 totals 15 residues. CDR1 is SGHTA, CDR2 FQGNSA, per germline. CDR3 loop: CASSSGLAGAYEQYF. For the CDR3, the DNA is TGTGCCAGCAGCTCGGGACTAGCGGGAGCCTACGAGCAGTACTTC.

CDR3 loop: CASSERTGRDTEAFF. The CDR3 region has the DNA TGTGCCAGCAGTGAAAGGACAGGGAGGGACACTGAAGCTTTCTTT. The chain uses TRBV6-1 and TRBJ1-1; 8 nucleotides match TRBD1. CDR1 is MNHNS, CDR2 SASEGT, per germline. This CDR3 comprises 15 residues. The J segment lost 3 bases and the V segment lost 2 bases, leaving 5 bases of the junction unmatched.

This chain connects TRBV30 to TRBJ1-3; no reliable D call. Trimming shortened V by 0 bases and J by 0 bases, and 15 bases separated the two germline ends. Germline loops: CDR1 GTSNPN, CDR2 SVGIG (reference sequence). The CDR3 is made up of 17 amino acids. The CDR3 coding sequence is TGTGCCTGGAGTGTAGGACTTCCCTCAGACTCTGGAAACACCATATATTTT. It encodes CAWSVGLPSDSGNTIYF.

The CDR3 here is CASSSTGLDVEQYF. The CDR3 nucleotides read TGTGCCAGTAGCTCGACGGGACTAGACGTCGAGCAGTACTTC. The genes are TRBV19 and TRBJ2-7, with 8 bases identical to TRBD2. Germline V CDR1 and CDR2: LNHDA, SQIVND (reference sequence). The CDR3 totals 14 residues. V lost 6 bases and J lost 6; bases outside the gene matches: 10. The full variable domain, rest sourced from reference TRBV19 and TRBJ2-7, is DGGITQSPKYLFRKEGQNVTLSCEQNLNHDAMYWYRQDPGQGLRLIYYSQIVNDFQKGDIAEGYSVSREKKESFPLTVTSAQKNPTAFYLCASSSTGLDVEQYFGPGTRLTVT.

V gene TRBV11-2 combines with J gene TRBJ2-6; weak D call: TRBD2 (6 bases). V was trimmed by 6 bases and J by 2 bases, leaving 14 bases between them. The CDR3 runs to 16 residues. Germline V gene lookup returns CDR1 SGHAT and CDR2 FQNNGV. Here the CDR3 reads CASSMRGDAGANVLTF. Written as DNA, the CDR3 is TGTGCCAGCAGTATGCGGGGAGATGCTGGGGCCAACGTCCTGACTTTC.

The chain uses TRBV5-1 and TRBJ1-4, with 7 nucleotides matching TRBD1. This CDR3 is 14 amino acids long. Germline CDR1 reads SGHRS; CDR2 reads YFSETQ. Trimming removed 4 bases from V and 7 bases from J; junction bases left unmatched: 7. CDR3 in amino acids: CASSPGGSVEKLFF. The CDR3 DNA is TGCGCCAGCAGCCCAGGGGGAAGTGTTGAAAAACTGTTTTTT.

This clone showed up just once. The chain couples TRBV27 to TRBJ1-2; D unresolved. This CDR3 region has 14 residues. The germline CDR1 and CDR2 sequences are MNHEY and SMNVEV (reference sequence). V was shortened by 0 bases and J by 5 bases, with 10 bases between the two germline ends. The CDR3 is CASSLSVEAYGYTF. The CDR3 region has the DNA TGTGCCAGCAGTTTATCGGTGGAGGCTTATGGCTACACCTTC.